The 20 T cell receptor beta chains below all came from one sample that was sequenced in a study of blood T cell repertoires in COVID-19. Sequencing used immunoSEQ multiplex PCR; TCRdb keeps in-frame clones, though not all of them. Among around 220,000 clones, approximately 90% were seen once, and the ten largest hold 2% to 2.5%. Sequencing was done on a sample of peripheral blood. The receptors shown here come from a middle-aged woman who had recovered from COVID-19.

The chain employs TRBV24-1 and TRBJ2-1, with 14 bases matching TRBD2. The CDR3 is 18 amino acids. Germline-derived CDR1 and CDR2 are KGHDR and SFDVKD. Trimming took 4 bases from V and 4 from J; bases not matched to a gene: 8. CDR3 sequence (DNA): TGTGCCACCAGTGACCCAAAACGGACTAGCGGGGGGTACAATGAGCAGTTCTTC. This encodes CATSDPKRTSGGYNEQFF.

The rearrangement uses TRBV7-2 and TRBJ1-2; no clear D. This CDR3 is 15 amino acids long. From germline, CDR1 is SGHTA and CDR2 FQGNSA. V lost 2 bases, J lost 8 bases, and 18 bases lay in between. This chain's CDR3 is CASSLSRLSYGGYTF. The CDR3 DNA is TGTGCCAGCAGCTTAAGTCGCCTCTCTTACGGGGGCTACACCTTC.

The rearrangement links TRBV27 to TRBJ1-3; a possible D gene is TRBD1 (5 bases). This CDR3 region has 14 residues. CDR1 is MNHEY and CDR2 is SMNVEV in the germline V gene (reference sequence). Trimming left V 5 bases short and J 4 bases short, with 12 bases between. Written as DNA, the CDR3 is TGTGCCAGCAGTCCCGGGGGTTTCGGAAACACCATATATTTT. It is translated as CASSPGGFGNTIYF.

V usage is TRBV5-5 and J usage is TRBJ2-7, with D perhaps matching TRBD2 (5 bases). This CDR3 is 16 amino acids long. CDR1 and CDR2 from the germline V gene are SGHKS and YYEKEE (reference sequence). The V end lost 0 bases, the J end lost 0 bases, and 13 bases lay between the germline ends. The CDR3: CASSLALTGFSYEQYF. CDR3 DNA: TGTGCCAGCAGCTTGGCCCTAACGGGGTTCTCCTACGAGCAGTACTTC.

Written as DNA, the CDR3 is TGCGCCAGCAGCTTGGAATTTGCGGGCGGCACCGGGGAGCTGTTTTTT. Its translation is CASSLEFAGGTGELFF. The gene calls are TRBV5-1 and TRBJ2-2, with D tentatively TRBD2 (5 bases). V dropped 0 bases and J dropped 4 bases, with 13 bases sitting between them. CDR3 length: 16 residues. The germline V gene encodes CDR1 SGHRS and CDR2 YFSETQ.

V is TRBV6-5 and J is TRBJ1-6, with 7 positions matching TRBD1. With 0 bases clipped from V and 6 bases from J, the junction kept 2 bases outside the gene matches. The CDR3 has 15 amino acids. Germline lookup yields CDR1 MNHEY and CDR2 SVGAGI. CDR3 region: CASSYSGTANSPLHF. DNA for the CDR3: TGTGCCAGCAGTTACTCGGGGACAGCTAATTCACCCCTCCACTTT.

The V call is TRBV5-1, the J call TRBJ2-1, with 13 bases identical to TRBD2. Trimming removed 4 bases from V and 2 bases from J; junction bases left unmatched: 3. CDR3 length: 16 amino acids. Germline-derived CDR1 and CDR2 are SGHRS and YFSETQ. CDR3 DNA: TGCGCCAGCAGCCCCGGACTAGCGGGAGCCTACAATGAGCAGTTCTTC. Translating it yields CASSPGLAGAYNEQFF.

This rearrangement joins TRBV13 to TRBJ1-6; D is possibly TRBD1 (5 bases). V dropped 1 base and J dropped 9 bases, with 13 bases sitting between them. Germline values: CDR1 PRHDT, CDR2 FYEKMQ (reference sequence). The CDR3 has 15 amino acids. CDR3 sequence reads: CASSLAARDFSPLHF. DNA for the CDR3: TGTGCCAGCAGCTTAGCAGCCAGGGACTTTTCACCCCTCCACTTT.

This chain links TRBV7-2 with TRBJ2-7; D unresolved. In germline, CDR1 is SGHTA, CDR2 FQGNSA. The V end lost 1 base, the J end lost 1 base, and 8 bases lay between the germline ends. CDR3 length: 14 amino acids. CDR3 bases: TGTGCCAGCAGCTTAGTGTCATTTTCCTACGAGCAGTACTTC. Translation: CASSLVSFSYEQYF.

This clone was found once. J is TRBJ2-1 and V is TRBV6-4; TRBD2 aligns across 11 bases. Looked up from germline, CDR1 is MRHNA and CDR2 is SNTAGT. J was trimmed by 4 bases and V by 0 bases; bases with no gene match: 2. The CDR3 is made up of 16 amino acids. The CDR3 sequence: CASSDSSGGGYNEQFF. The CDR3 nucleotides read TGTGCCAGCAGTGACTCTAGCGGGGGGGGATACAATGAGCAGTTCTTC.

Details on this clone: At the DNA level, this CDR3 is encoded by other sequences in the same sample as well. J is TRBJ2-7 and V is TRBV30, with 10 bases fitting TRBD1. The CDR3 is 13 residues long. CDR1 and CDR2 from the germline V gene are GTSNPN and SVGIG (reference sequence). V was clipped by 1 base and J by 3 bases; unmatched bases: 0. The CDR3 sequence is CAWSGDRGYEQYF. The CDR3 DNA reads TGTGCCTGGAGTGGGGACAGGGGCTACGAGCAGTACTTC.

The chain has TRBV7-2 and TRBJ1-6, with D uncertain. The CDR3 length is 17 residues. Between the trimmed V and J ends, which lost 5 bases and 0 bases, there was a span of 14 bases. CDR1 is SGHTA, CDR2 FQGNSA, per germline. CDR3: CASSPKVGSSYNSPLHF. In DNA, the CDR3 is TGTGCCAGCAGCCCCAAAGTCGGGAGCTCCTATAATTCACCCCTCCACTTT.

This clone was detected only a few times. The chain employs TRBV27 and TRBJ1-4; D is possibly TRBD1 (5 bases). Germline-derived CDR1 and CDR2 are MNHEY and SMNVEV (reference sequence). This CDR3 is 16 amino acids long. Trimming pared 0 bases from V and 6 bases from J, leaving 14 bases between. The CDR3 region is CASSLSRGEGDEKLFF. Here the CDR3 DNA reads TGTGCCAGCAGTTTATCACGTGGAGAAGGGGATGAAAAACTGTTTTTT.

This chain links TRBV5-1 with TRBJ1-2; D is unresolved. V was trimmed by 4 bases and J by 6 bases, leaving 13 bases between them. Germline V gives CDR1 SGHRS, CDR2 YFSETQ. The CDR3 spans 13 residues. The CDR3 region has the DNA TGCGCCAGCAGCCCCGCCGGGGAGGATGGCTACACCTTC. Amino acid sequence: CASSPAGEDGYTF. The full variable domain, completed using reference TRBV5-1 and TRBJ1-2, is KAGVTQTPRYLIKTRGQQVTLSCSPISGHRSVSWYQQTPGQGLQFLFEYFSETQRNKGNFPGRFSGRQFSNSRSEMNVSTLELGDSALYLCASSPAGEDGYTFGSGTRLTVV.

This chain uses TRBV2 with TRBJ2-1, with TRBD2 matching over 7 bases. The V and J ends lost 6 bases and 7 bases, in that order; junction bases with no gene match: 3. The CDR3 is 12 amino acids. Looked up from germline, CDR1 is SNHLY and CDR2 is FYNNEI. Here the CDR3 DNA reads TGTGCCAGCAGAGGACTAGTAAATGAGCAGTTCTTC. Amino acid sequence: CASRGLVNEQFF.

The chain links TRBV6-2 or TRBV6-3 to TRBJ2-3; D possibly corresponds to TRBD1 (6 bases). The CDR3 contains 18 residues. Deletions cut 2 bases from V and 7 bases from J, with 25 bases between. Germline assignment: CDR1 MNHEY and CDR2 SVGEGT. The CDR3, as DNA: TGTGCCAGCAGTTACCGATCTATGACAGGATTCGGCTTAAATACGCAGTATTTT. The encoded protein is CASSYRSMTGFGLNTQYF.

The V gene is TRBV11-3, the J gene TRBJ2-7; no reliable D call. CDR1 and CDR2 from the germline V gene are SGHNT and YENEEA. There are 15 residues in the CDR3. Trimming pared 0 bases from V and 0 bases from J, leaving 9 bases between. This CDR3 reads CASSLDMASSYEQYF. CDR3 DNA: TGTGCCAGCAGCTTAGATATGGCAAGCTCCTACGAGCAGTACTTC.

The rearrangement links TRBV2 to TRBJ2-7; a possible D gene is TRBD1 (6 bases). The CDR3 runs to 14 residues. CDR1 is SNHLY, CDR2 FYNNEI, per germline. The V end was cut by 9 bases, the J end by 4 bases, with 19 bases between. The CDR3 loop reads CASRFENRDYEQYF. The CDR3 DNA reads TGTGCCAGTAGGTTTGAGAACAGGGATTACGAGCAGTACTTC.

The chain carries TRBV7-9 and TRBJ2-7; perhaps TRBD1 as D (5 bases). CDR3 length: 14 amino acids. Trimming shortened V by 1 base and J by 6 bases, and 13 bases separated the two germline ends. Per germline, CDR1 SEHNR and CDR2 FQNEAQ (reference sequence). Written as DNA, the CDR3 is TGTGCCAGCAGCTTAGGAGACAGATTCGCCGAGCAGTACTTC. Its protein product is CASSLGDRFAEQYF.

V gene TRBV4-2 combines with J gene TRBJ1-2, with D possibly matching TRBD1 (5 bases). Trimming left V 0 bases short and J 4 bases short, with 18 bases between. Germline V gene lookup returns CDR1 LGHNA and CDR2 YNFKEQ. The CDR3 sequence is 17 residues long. The CDR3 is CASSQEGGGAYVYGYTF. The CDR3 nucleotides are TGTGCCAGCAGCCAAGAGGGAGGAGGGGCGTATGTCTATGGCTACACCTTC.